These T cell receptor beta chains were read from a single sample in a study of technical replicates of blood from several donors. Clones were sequenced by immunoSEQ multiplex PCR, and TCRdb holds only the in-frame ones, with some missing. The table shows under 70,000 clones, with 80% to 95% occurring only once. Sequencing was carried out using PBMCs. The receptor source for this set is a human donor in good health. Some clones in this sample may be carry-over from other donors' samples. Both conserved end residues are part of each CDR3. Fields, in order: D gene, V gene, clone size, J gene, CDR3 protein, CDR3 DNA. The D gene is left open where the match is weak. Clone size appears in some rows only: once, few, many, or a class for an expanded clone.

D: TRBD1
V: TRBV30
size: -
J: TRBJ1-6
CDR3: CAWSAGTGGNSPLHF
DNA: TGTGCCTGGAGCGCCGGGACAGGGGGTAATTCACCCCTCCACTTT

D: -
V: TRBV7-9
size: -
J: TRBJ2-1
CDR3: CASSLVLDPNEQFF
DNA: TGTGCCAGCAGCTTGGTCCTAGATCCCAATGAGCAGTTCTTC

D: -
V: TRBV6-1
size: -
J: TRBJ2-3
CDR3: CASSELRGITDTQYF
DNA: TGTGCCAGCAGTGAGCTCCGGGGGATCACAGATACGCAGTATTTT

D: -
V: TRBV9
size: -
J: TRBJ1-2
CDR3: CASSVAPQGNYGYTF
DNA: TGTGCCAGCAGCGTAGCTCCCCAGGGGAACTATGGCTACACCTTC

D: -
V: TRBV5-6
size: -
J: TRBJ2-7
CDR3: CASSLWGPTYEQYF
DNA: TGTGCCAGCAGCTTGTGGGGCCCCACCTACGAGCAGTACTTC

D: -
V: TRBV30
size: -
J: TRBJ2-1
CDR3: CAWSPVRFEQFF
DNA: TGTGCCTGGAGTCCGGTTCGGTTTGAGCAGTTCTTC

D: -
V: TRBV27
size: -
J: TRBJ1-1
CDR3: CASSLWGGGEAFF
DNA: TGTGCCAGCAGTTTATGGGGAGGAGGGGAAGCTTTCTTT

D: -
V: TRBV21-1
size: once
J: TRBJ1-1
CDR3: CASSKGRTGGPEAFF
DNA: TGTGCCAGCAGCAAAGGTCGGACAGGGGGCCCCGAAGCTTTCTTT

D: TRBD2
V: TRBV5-1
size: -
J: TRBJ2-7
CDR3: CASSPGLAGGYSYEQYF
DNA: TGCGCCAGCAGCCCCGGGCTAGCGGGAGGATACTCCTACGAGCAGTACTTC

D: -
V: TRBV15
size: -
J: TRBJ2-7
CDR3: CATSLFLTYEQYF
DNA: TGTGCCACCAGTCTGTTTCTCACTTACGAGCAGTACTTC

D: TRBD1
V: TRBV19
size: -
J: TRBJ2-2
CDR3: CASRRQGATGELFF
DNA: TGTGCCAGTAGACGACAGGGGGCCACCGGGGAGCTGTTTTTT

D: -
V: TRBV19
size: -
J: TRBJ2-4
CDR3: CASLNTGAKNIQYF
DNA: TGTGCCAGTTTAAATACAGGGGCCAAAAACATTCAGTACTTC

D: -
V: TRBV7-2
size: -
J: TRBJ2-7
CDR3: CASSPIASYEQYF
DNA: TGTGCCAGCAGCCCTATAGCCTCCTACGAGCAGTACTTC

D: -
V: TRBV5-1
size: once
J: TRBJ2-3
CDR3: CASSLRSAGSNTDTQYF
DNA: TGCGCCAGCAGCTTGAGGAGTGCCGGATCAAACACAGATACGCAGTATTTT

D: TRBD2
V: TRBV15
size: -
J: TRBJ2-7
CDR3: CATSSKAGGHEQYF
DNA: TGTGCCACCAGCAGCAAAGCGGGAGGCCACGAGCAGTACTTC

D: -
V: TRBV20-1
size: -
J: TRBJ1-2
CDR3: CSAARGAGYTF
DNA: TGCAGTGCGGCAAGGGGTGCTGGCTACACCTTC

D: TRBD1
V: TRBV13
size: -
J: TRBJ2-7
CDR3: CASSLGLGQGTYEQYF
DNA: TGTGCCAGCAGCTTAGGCCTAGGACAGGGGACCTACGAGCAGTACTTC

D: TRBD1
V: TRBV7-6
size: once
J: TRBJ2-1
CDR3: CASSLDGTGGYNEQFF
DNA: TGTGCCAGCAGCTTAGACGGGACAGGGGGCTACAATGAGCAGTTCTTC

D: -
V: TRBV19
size: -
J: TRBJ1-2
CDR3: CASSIEYGGYTF
DNA: TGTGCCAGTAGTATAGAATACGGGGGCTACACCTTC

D: TRBD1
V: TRBV19
size: -
J: TRBJ1-2
CDR3: CASSPDRGGYTF
DNA: TGTGCCAGTAGTCCGGACAGGGGTGGCTACACCTTC

D: -
V: TRBV7-9
size: -
J: TRBJ2-6
CDR3: CASSLVSGANVLTF
DNA: TGTGCCAGCAGCTTAGTATCTGGGGCCAACGTCCTGACTTTC

D: TRBD2
V: TRBV9
size: -
J: TRBJ2-1
CDR3: CASSGTSGSHEQFF
DNA: TGTGCCAGCTCCGGGACTAGCGGGAGTCATGAGCAGTTCTTC

D: TRBD1
V: TRBV10-3
size: -
J: TRBJ1-5
CDR3: CATEDREDNQPQHF
DNA: TGTGCCACGGAGGACAGGGAGGACAATCAGCCCCAGCATTTT

D: TRBD2
V: TRBV7-9
size: -
J: TRBJ2-5
CDR3: CASRTSGKETQYF
DNA: TGTGCCAGTAGGACTAGCGGGAAAGAGACCCAGTACTTC

D: -
V: TRBV6-5
size: once
J: TRBJ2-1
CDR3: CASSSGSKQFF
DNA: TGTGCCAGCAGCTCCGGTAGTAAGCAGTTCTTC

D: TRBD1
V: TRBV7-9
size: -
J: TRBJ1-6
CDR3: CASSTGQGTNNSPLHF
DNA: TGTGCCAGCAGCACGGGACAGGGCACAAATAATTCACCCCTCCACTTT

D: TRBD1
V: TRBV4-2
size: -
J: TRBJ2-5
CDR3: CASSQGRQGLGETQYF
DNA: TGTGCCAGCAGCCAAGGAAGACAGGGTTTGGGTGAGACCCAGTACTTC

D: -
V: TRBV12-5
size: -
J: TRBJ1-1
CDR3: CASGLALYDHQGPEAFF
DNA: TGTGCTAGTGGTTTGGCACTGTACGACCATCAGGGCCCTGAAGCTTTCTTT

D: TRBD2
V: TRBV5-6
size: -
J: TRBJ2-3
CDR3: CASSSDGRWNTQYF
DNA: TGTGCCAGCAGCTCCGACGGGAGGTGGAATACGCAGTATTTT

D: -
V: TRBV28
size: -
J: TRBJ2-6
CDR3: CASSLSQLSGANVLTF
DNA: TGTGCCAGCAGTTTATCACAGCTCTCTGGGGCCAACGTCCTGACTTTC

D: TRBD1
V: TRBV30
size: -
J: TRBJ1-1
CDR3: CAWSGDRRAEAFF
DNA: TGTGCCTGGAGTGGGGACAGGAGGGCTGAAGCTTTCTTT

D: TRBD2
V: TRBV7-2
size: -
J: TRBJ2-3
CDR3: CASSPGLAGDTQYF
DNA: TGTGCCAGCAGCCCCGGGCTAGCGGGAGATACGCAGTATTTT

D: -
V: TRBV5-1
size: -
J: TRBJ2-3
CDR3: CASSSSGRQGDTQYF
DNA: TGCGCCAGCAGCTCCTCAGGGAGGCAAGGAGATACGCAGTATTTT

D: -
V: TRBV19
size: -
J: TRBJ2-7
CDR3: CASSPLVGLLYEQYF
DNA: TGTGCCAGTAGCCCTCTCGTGGGGCTGCTTTACGAGCAGTACTTC

D: TRBD1
V: TRBV25-1
size: -
J: TRBJ2-5
CDR3: CASSERGRTRETQYF
DNA: TGTGCCAGCAGTGAAAGGGGGCGGACAAGGGAGACCCAGTACTTC

D: -
V: TRBV18
size: -
J: TRBJ1-1
CDR3: CASSGQKNTEAFF
DNA: TGTGCCAGCTCGGGGCAAAAGAACACTGAAGCTTTCTTT